The clone carrying this TCR beta chain is a singleton in its sample. Here immunoSEQ multiplex PCR was the method, and the copy in TCRdb shows in-frame clones only, minus some. This table has 250,000 to 300,000 clones, 75% to 90% appearing once. This record belongs to a study of blood T cell repertoires in COVID-19. V lost 3 bases to trimming and J lost 6 bases; unmatched junction nucleotides: 10. Germline V gives CDR1 MNHNS, CDR2 SASEGT. CDR3 length: 16 residues. V and J are TRBV6-1 and TRBJ2-2, with TRBD1 matching 7 bases. The specimen was peripheral blood. The origin of this receptor is a woman aged 40 to 50 with acute or convalescent COVID-19. CDR3 bases: TGTGCCAGCAGTGACATGAGACAGGGAATCGCCGGGGAGCTGTTTTTT. It specifies CASSDMRQGIAGELFF.